The rows below give T cell receptor beta chains drawn from one sample of a study of T cell changes during pregnancy in multiple sclerosis. TCRdb's table, derived via immunoSEQ multiplex PCR, lists solely in-frame clones and lacks some. Of roughly 100,000 clones listed, around nine tenths are singletons. The sample consisted of peripheral blood, taken after pregnancy. The receptors shown here come from a female donor with multiple sclerosis, enrolled in a pregnancy study. Both conserved end residues are part of each CDR3. The D gene is left open where the match is weak. Size tells how often a clone was seen (once, few, many) or the class of an expanded clone, and some rows leave it out.

size: .; D: .; J: TRBJ2-7; V: TRBV14; CDR3: CASSQGGRSRDEQYF; DNA: TGTGCCAGCAGCCAAGGAGGAAGGAGCAGGGACGAGCAGTACTTC
size: few; D: TRBD2; J: TRBJ2-7; V: TRBV6-1; CDR3: CASTLAGPYEQYF; DNA: TGTGCCAGCACCCTAGCGGGACCCTACGAGCAGTACTTC
size: .; D: .; J: TRBJ1-2; V: TRBV29-1; CDR3: CSVADFGYTF; DNA: TGCAGCGTCGCGGACTTTGGCTACACCTTC
size: .; D: .; J: TRBJ1-5; V: TRBV7-8; CDR3: CASSSTLTDYSNQPQHF; DNA: TGTGCCAGCAGCTCTACATTGACAGATTATAGCAATCAGCCCCAGCATTTT
size: .; D: .; J: TRBJ1-2; V: TRBV9; CDR3: CASSVGRNDYGYTF; DNA: TGTGCCAGCAGCGTAGGGCGGAATGACTATGGCTACACCTTC
size: once; D: .; J: TRBJ1-1; V: TRBV5-5; CDR3: CASSVGAMNTEAFF; DNA: TGTGCCAGCAGCGTAGGGGCGATGAACACTGAAGCTTTCTTT
size: .; D: .; J: TRBJ1-5; V: TRBV6-6; CDR3: CASSYSGGKGNQPQHF; DNA: TGTGCCAGCAGTTACTCGGGGGGGAAGGGCAATCAGCCCCAGCATTTT
size: .; D: TRBD1; J: TRBJ2-5; V: TRBV27; CDR3: CASRPQGLETQYF; DNA: TGTGCCAGCAGACCACAGGGGTTGGAGACCCAGTACTTC
size: few; D: .; J: TRBJ1-4; V: TRBV6-1; CDR3: CASSEYDEKLFF; DNA: TGTGCCAGCAGTGAATATGATGAAAAACTGTTTTTT
size: few; D: .; J: TRBJ1-5; V: TRBV18; CDR3: CASSPPPVLGQPQHF; DNA: TGTGCCAGCTCACCACCGCCAGTACTAGGTCAGCCCCAGCATTTT
size: once; D: TRBD1; J: TRBJ1-4; V: TRBV19; CDR3: CASSTSGGTNEKLFF; DNA: TGTGCCAGTAGTACCTCAGGGGGTACTAATGAAAAACTGTTTTTT
size: .; D: TRBD1; J: TRBJ2-1; V: TRBV27; CDR3: CASTRQGYPYNEQFF; DNA: TGTGCCAGCACGAGACAGGGATACCCCTACAATGAGCAGTTCTTC
size: .; D: .; J: TRBJ2-2; V: TRBV6-5; CDR3: CASSSLITGELFF; DNA: TGTGCCAGCTCAAGTCTAATCACCGGGGAGCTGTTTTTT
size: .; D: .; J: TRBJ1-2; V: TRBV4-3; CDR3: CASSQDGGGTGGYGYTF; DNA: TGCGCCAGCAGCCAAGATGGGGGGGGGACCGGGGGTTATGGCTACACCTTC
size: few; D: .; J: TRBJ1-3; V: TRBV6-6; CDR3: CASSYSIQGNTIYF; DNA: TGTGCCAGCAGTTACTCGATTCAGGGAAACACCATATATTTT